This T cell receptor beta chain was obtained from a study of a mutant IDH1 vaccine in newly diagnosed glioma. CDR3 length equals 17 residues. Germline V gene data show CDR1 as SGHTA and CDR2 as FQGNSA. Trimming left V 2 bases short and J 0 bases short, with 11 bases between. Regarding this clone: The antigen remains undetermined.

The table came from immunoSEQ multiplex PCR; TCRdb's copy has only in-frame clones and leaves some out. This repertoire shows nearly 55,000 clones, approximately 80% found once; its top ten account for approximately 4.3%. Documented time point: week 35, safety follow-up. All doses held 300 ug of mutant IDH1 20-mer peptide, with topical imiquimod. The receptor comes from a woman aged 18-30 years with glioma. The sequencing here drew on PBMCs, taken from a glioma patient whose treatment included an IDH1 peptide vaccine. V and J are TRBV7-2 and TRBJ1-6; D is unclear. CDR3 bases: TGTGCCAGCAGCTTACTCAATCAGGCCTCCTATAATTCACCCCTCCACTTT. This gives the protein CASSLLNQASYNSPLHF.